This T cell receptor beta chain comes out of a study of PD-L1 blockade in urothelial cancer. Clones were sequenced by immunoSEQ multiplex PCR, and TCRdb holds only the in-frame ones, with some missing. The table lists about 79,000 clones, around four fifths of them singletons. Stated time point: pretreatment peripheral blood. This specimen was PBMCs, taken around atezolizumab (anti-PD-L1) treatment. The clonotype was recovered from a middle-aged man with urothelial cancer.

The CDR3 DNA reads as TGTGCCAGCAGCCCCGGACTAGCCTACAATGAGCAGTTCTTC. It yields the protein CASSPGLAYNEQFF. This chain uses TRBV7-3 with TRBJ2-1; TRBD2 aligns across 7 bases. From germline, CDR1 is SGHTA and CDR2 FQGTGA. The CDR3 runs to 14 residues. After removal of 5 bases from V and 2 bases from J, the junction contained 3 bases not matched to a gene. The variable domain in full, with the rest retrieved from reference TRBV7-3 and TRBJ2-1, is GAGVSQTPSNKVTEKGKYVELRCDPISGHTALYWYRQSLGQGPEFLIYFQGTGAADDSGLPNDRFFAVRPEGSVSTLKIQRTERGDSAVYLCASSPGLAYNEQFFGPGTRLTVL.